These 30 T cell receptor beta chains share one sample of origin, sequenced in a study of monozygotic twins with inflammatory bowel disease. TCRdb re-called the 5' RACE reads and shows each CDR3 protein once, DNA omitted. Its listing shows 350,000 to 500,000 distinct CDR3 sequences. Source material: blood. These receptors originate from a human donor with ulcerative colitis or Crohn's disease, or a healthy co-twin of an affected twin (not recorded which).

This sequence joins TRBV5-1 and TRBJ1-1; TCRdb returns TRBD1, unconfirmable since there is no DNA. The CDR3 is 14 residues long. Per germline, CDR1 SGHRS and CDR2 YFSETQ. CDR3 protein: CASSLGGTSTEAFF.

V is TRBV7-9 and J is TRBJ1-6; the TCRdb D gene call, TRBD1, has no DNA to confirm it. This CDR3 has 14 residues. The germline CDR1 and CDR2 sequences are SEHNR and FQNEAQ (reference sequence). This CDR3 reads CASSAPPGFSPLHF.

V usage is TRBV18 and J usage is TRBJ2-2; checking the TCRdb D call of TRBD1 is not possible without DNA. Germline V lookup: CDR1 KGHSH, CDR2 LQKENI. This CDR3 is built from 14 residues. This CDR3 is CASSPRDRTGELFF.

V is TRBV5-6 and J is TRBJ2-7. Germline CDR1 and CDR2: SGHDT and YYEEEE. CDR3 length: 12 residues. CDR3 sequence reads: CASSLQEYEQYF.

This chain uses TRBV7-9 with TRBJ2-3; with no DNA, the TCRdb D assignment of TRBD2 cannot be verified. Germline V gene sequence: CDR1 SEHNR, CDR2 FQNEAQ (reference sequence). The CDR3 loop spans 15 amino acids. CDR3 residues: CASNEGTSGRDTQYF.

The chain combines TRBV18 with TRBJ2-2. Germline CDR1 reads KGHSH; CDR2 reads LQKENI. The CDR3 has 15 amino acids. CDR3 sequence reads: CASSPLQEGTGELFF.

This sequence joins TRBV6-5 and TRBJ2-4. CDR1 MNHEY and CDR2 SVGAGI come from the germline V gene. This CDR3 has 15 amino acids. The CDR3 sequence is CASSHSTEAKNIQYF.

V is TRBV5-1 and J is TRBJ2-3; the D call from TCRdb, TRBD1, cannot be confirmed without DNA. CDR1 is SGHRS and CDR2 is YFSETQ in the germline V gene. The CDR3 consists of 13 residues. CDR3 sequence reads: CASSFTGTDTQYF.

V is TRBV3-1 and J is TRBJ2-7. This CDR3 comprises 15 residues. Per the germline V gene, CDR1 is LGHDT and CDR2 is YNNKEL (reference sequence). The CDR3 reads CASSQGPESSYEQYF.

This chain joins TRBV2 and TRBJ1-1; TCRdb's D call, TRBD1, is unchecked because there is no DNA. Germline V gene lookup returns CDR1 SNHLY and CDR2 FYNNEI. The CDR3 covers 14 residues. The CDR3: CATQGRQGNTEAFF.

This rearrangement joins TRBV6-1 to TRBJ1-5. From germline, CDR1 is MNHNS and CDR2 SASEGT. The CDR3 extends over 15 amino acids. CDR3 region: CASTPGRESNQPQHF.

The J gene is TRBJ2-7, the V gene TRBV6-1; TCRdb reports TRBD1, a call that lacks DNA to check it against. Germline V gives CDR1 MNHNS, CDR2 SASEGT. The CDR3 length is 15 residues. The CDR3 loop reads CASSDITGGPYEQYF.

The rearrangement joins TRBV29-1 to TRBJ2-1; the TRBD2 assignment by TCRdb is unverifiable without DNA. CDR1 is SQVTM, CDR2 ANQGSEA, per germline. The CDR3 is 14 amino acids. This chain's CDR3 is CSVTIAVFFDEQFF.

The chain has TRBV4-2 and TRBJ1-1; with no DNA, the TCRdb D assignment of TRBD1 cannot be verified. CDR3 length equals 12 residues. In germline, CDR1 is LGHNA, CDR2 YNFKEQ. Here the CDR3 reads CASTGTGGEAFF.

CDR3 residues: CASSLLYPGSGANVLTF. The chain joins TRBV4-1 to TRBJ2-6. CDR1 is MGHRA, CDR2 YSYEKL, per germline. The CDR3 runs 17 residues.

The V gene is TRBV30, the J gene TRBJ2-1. CDR1 is GTSNPN and CDR2 is SVGIG in the germline V gene (reference sequence). The CDR3 spans 13 residues. The CDR3 sequence is CAWSVQAINEQFF.

This sequence joins TRBV4-3 and TRBJ2-5; TCRdb designates TRBD1, a call that cannot be tested without DNA. The CDR3 loop spans 15 amino acids. Germline CDR1 LGHNA, CDR2 YSLEER. The CDR3 region is CASSQDQGFGETQYF.

The V gene is TRBV4-2, the J gene TRBJ2-7. The CDR3 has 14 amino acids. In germline, CDR1 is LGHNA, CDR2 YNFKEQ. The CDR3 spells CASSQDGVSYEQYF.

The rearrangement uses TRBV11-2 and TRBJ2-3; TCRdb calls TRBD1, which cannot be checked without DNA. This CDR3 has 16 amino acids. Germline CDR1 is SGHAT and CDR2 is FQNNGV. This CDR3 is CASSPGQDTSTDTQYF.

This chain connects TRBV5-1 to TRBJ2-7; TCRdb's D call of TRBD1 is untestable without DNA. Germline CDR1 SGHRS, CDR2 YFSETQ. The CDR3 length is 16 residues. CDR3 loop: CASSYSQGRSSYEQYF.

The chain employs TRBV18 and TRBJ2-7; TCRdb lists TRBD1, though no DNA is available to test this call. The CDR3 is 15 amino acids. From germline, CDR1 is KGHSH and CDR2 LQKENI. The CDR3 loop reads CASSPLGTGAYEQYF.

The V and J genes are TRBV4-1 and TRBJ2-5; TCRdb's D call, TRBD2, is unchecked because there is no DNA. Germline loops: CDR1 MGHRA, CDR2 YSYEKL. This CDR3 spans 15 amino acids. The CDR3 protein is CASSPIREGRETQYF.

This chain links TRBV5-1 with TRBJ2-1; TCRdb selects TRBD2, and the lack of DNA leaves this call unchecked. The CDR3 is 17 residues long. From germline, CDR1 is SGHRS and CDR2 YFSETQ. The CDR3 region is CASSLAFGTSGYNEQFF.

The chain uses TRBV7-2 and TRBJ1-5. Germline V gene data show CDR1 as SGHTA and CDR2 as FQGNSA. The CDR3 totals 13 residues. The CDR3 here is CASSEGYHQPQHF.

J is TRBJ2-1 and V is TRBV7-9; TCRdb outputs TRBD1, but without DNA this stays unchecked. Germline-derived CDR1 and CDR2 are SEHNR and FQNEAQ (reference sequence). The CDR3 loop spans 15 amino acids. The CDR3: CASSAPGQGTNEQFF.

The CDR3 protein is CASSLAPTGLGQPQHF. The genes are TRBV7-2 and TRBJ1-5; the TCRdb call, TRBD1, lacks DNA for checking. Germline V gene sequence: CDR1 SGHTA, CDR2 FQGNSA. The CDR3 spans 16 residues.

The chain combines TRBV21-1 with TRBJ2-1; TCRdb calls TRBD1, which cannot be checked without DNA. TRBV21-1 is a recognized pseudogene. CDR3 length: 19 residues. CDR3 sequence: CASSLPPFHGQGSVNEQFF.

The chain links TRBV12-3 or TRBV12-4 to TRBJ2-3; TCRdb's assignment of TRBD1 cannot be checked, as there is no DNA. The CDR3 is made up of 13 amino acids. This chain's CDR3 is CASEGASTDTQYF.

This chain uses TRBV6-2 or TRBV6-3 with TRBJ2-2; lacking DNA, the TRBD2 call made by TCRdb goes unchecked. This CDR3 is built from 17 residues. The germline V gene encodes CDR1 MNHEY and CDR2 SVGEGT. CDR3 sequence: CASSLGLAPANTGELFF.

The genes are TRBV5-1 and TRBJ1-1; the D call from TCRdb, TRBD1, cannot be confirmed without DNA. The CDR3 is 14 residues long. Germline V gives CDR1 SGHRS, CDR2 YFSETQ. CDR3 in amino acids: CASSLVTGSAEAFF.